The 2 T cell receptor beta chains presented below share a single source sample, sequenced in a study of blood T cell repertoires in COVID-19. The table came from immunoSEQ multiplex PCR; TCRdb's copy has only in-frame clones and leaves some out. The table has about 200,000 clones, roughly four fifths seen once; the top ten hold around 7.5%. The sequencing sample was made of PBMCs or T cells enriched from blood (not recorded which). Every receptor here comes from a man in his forties who had recovered from COVID-19.

On this clone: At one end the junction does not follow the germline gene, possibly because of a read error. V is TRBV24-1 and J is TRBJ2-7; D not certain. The length of the CDR3 is 15 residues. CDR1 KGHDR and CDR2 SFDVKD come from the germline V gene. CDR3 sequence (DNA): TGTGCCACCAGTGATTTGCCTACGATCTCCCACGAGCAGTACTTC. It encodes CATSDLPTISHEQYF.

The chain links TRBV6-5 to TRBJ1-1, with a weak D call TRBD1 (5 bases). Trimming shortened V by 2 bases and J by 2 bases, and 12 bases separated the two germline ends. This CDR3 spans 15 amino acids. The germline V gene has CDR1 MNHEY and CDR2 SVGAGI. This CDR3 is CASSYGVGENTEAFF. The CDR3 DNA follows: TGTGCCAGCAGTTACGGTGTAGGGGAAAACACTGAAGCTTTCTTT.